The sample holds a few counts of the clone carrying this T cell receptor beta chain. This entry comes from a study of beta chain features in type 1 diabetes. V shed 3 bases, J shed 6 bases, and the junction held 3 bases outside the gene matches. Germline assignment: CDR1 KGHSH and CDR2 LQKENI. This CDR3 region has 14 residues. The sequenced template was cDNA made from the entire isolated RNA. Produced via immunoSEQ multiplex PCR; TCRdb's table is partial and in-frame only. Of roughly 310,000 clones listed, about 11% are singletons. Sequencing was performed on naive CD4+ T cells from blood. The V gene is TRBV18, the J gene TRBJ2-1; TRBD2 agrees at 9 bases. The source is a young woman in good health. The DNA for the CDR3 is TGTGCCAGCTCACCGCCTAGCGGGGTCAATGAGCAGTTCTTC. This codes for CASSPPSGVNEQFF.